The sequence of this T cell receptor (beta chain) was determined in a study of T-cell reconstitution after alpha-beta-depleted transplantation in children (dated by TCRdb to 2016 to 2017). About the investigation overall: T-cell immune reconstitution after TCRalphabeta/CD19-depleted allogeneic hematopoietic cell transplantation in children was quantitatively tracked in the study by means of TCR repertoire profiling.

The protocol used for the library was PCR. The reads were generated on an Illumina HiSeq 2500. Molecular barcoding was employed in the preparation of TCR libraries, with unique molecular identifiers being used to normalize TCRbeta repertoire quantification. TCRdb trimmed public reads at Q25 via fastp, called clones via MiXCR and kept in-frame beta chains. Every CDR3 protein is listed once, alongside the most common genes and DNA of its rows. Present in this sample are about 230,000 distinct CDR3 sequences, about 8.8% of which were seen just once. The ten largest clones capture over 4.5% of the sample. This clonotype was detected many times. It lacks a known antigen. Base qualities are not at hand, and no much larger clone is one base apart. The V end loses 2 bases and the J end loses 6 bases, and a stretch of 14 bases separates them. CDR1 is given as KGHSH and CDR2 as LQKENI, both from the germline V gene. Reading from cysteine to phenylalanine, the CDR3 counts 15 amino acids. Of the read, only the CDR3 DNA is kept; its 45 bases are in frame from base 1.

The V and J genes are TRBV18 and TRBJ1-5; TRBD1 is possibly the D segment (5 matching bases). The sample consisted of PBMCs from the stem cell graft donor, taken from the stem cell graft. The TCR sequence derives from a human donor who donated a stem cell graft to a child with SCID. The sequenced DNA: TGTGCCAGCTCACCAGACAGTCTGGGGACTCAGCCCCAGCATTTT. It is translated as CASSPDSLGTQPQHF.